This passage covers 5 T cell receptor beta chains from one sample sequenced in a study of post-analysis software for immune sequencing data. General study results and limits: Patients used several TRBV segments, including TRBV5-6, TRBV5-1 and TRBV20-1, more often than controls.

Carried by the TCR beta cDNA libraries were unique molecular identifiers. MiXCR was run by TCRdb on the PCR reads, yielding one entry per CDR3 protein. The table includes about 560,000 distinct CDR3 sequences, roughly 40% detected once. These receptors are not linked to any known antigen. The specimen was blood. All receptors come from a girl between 10 and 17 years old with multiple sclerosis.

This clonotype was recorded at least ten times. This chain links TRBV12-3 or TRBV12-4 with TRBJ2-7, with D unclear. V lost 0 bases and J lost 0, with 6 bases in between. The CDR3 consists of 14 residues. The CDR3 here is CASSLALSSYEQYF. CDR3 nucleotides: TGTGCCAGCAGTTTAGCGCTCAGCTCCTACGAGCAGTACTTC.

CDR3 nucleotides: TGTGCCAGCAGCCATAGAGGGCCTTACAATGAGCAGTTCTTC. It specifies CASSHRGPYNEQFF. The chain uses TRBV28 and TRBJ2-1; weak D call: TRBD2 (5 bases). From germline, CDR1 is MDHEN and CDR2 SYDVKM. With 6 bases removed from V and 4 bases from J, the gap between germline ends came to 13 bases. This CDR3 has 14 amino acids.

This clonotype was observed a few times. V and J are TRBV27 and TRBJ2-7; a possible D gene is TRBD2 (5 bases). The germline V and J ends were trimmed by 5 bases and 3 bases, with 14 bases remaining between them. CDR3 length equals 14 residues. Germline V gene lookup returns CDR1 MNHEY and CDR2 SMNVEV (reference sequence). The CDR3 DNA reads as TGTGCCAGCAGTCCTTACTGGACTGGCTACGAGCAGTACTTC. Its protein is CASSPYWTGYEQYF.

This clonotype has just a few counts. This chain connects TRBV9 to TRBJ2-7, with D perhaps given as TRBD1 or TRBD2 (5 bases each). Germline-derived CDR1 and CDR2 are SGDLS and YYNGEE. The CDR3 consists of 14 residues. With 1 base removed from V and 3 bases from J, the gap between germline ends came to 11 bases. DNA of the CDR3: TGTGCCAGCAGCGTAACGGGGCAGAGCTACGAGCAGTACTTC. Translated: CASSVTGQSYEQYF. The full variable domain, completed using reference TRBV9 and TRBJ2-7, is DSGVTQTPKHLITATGQRVTLRCSPRSGDLSVYWYQQSLDQGLQFLIQYYNGEERAKGNILERFSAQQFPDLHSELNLSSLELGDSALYFCASSVTGQSYEQYFGPGTRLTVT.

CDR3 coding DNA: TGTGCCAGCACCAGCTTGGTAACGTGGGGTGAAAAACTGTTTTTT. It codes for CASTSLVTWGEKLFF. The chain links TRBV11-2 to TRBJ1-4; D unresolved. The CDR3 covers 15 residues. Germline-derived CDR1 and CDR2 are SGHAT and FQNNGV. V dropped 7 bases and J dropped 7 bases, with 19 bases sitting between them. Variable domain in full (rest from reference TRBV11-2 and TRBJ1-4): EAGVAQSPRYKIIEKRQSVAFWCNPISGHATLYWYQQILGQGPKLLIQFQNNGVVDDSQLPKDRFSAERLKGVDSTLKIQPAKLEDSAVYLCASTSLVTWGEKLFFGSGTQLSVL.